Each of the 30 T cell receptor beta chains below was sequenced from the same sample in a study of T cell responses to AZD1222 COVID-19 vaccine. Assay used: immunoSEQ multiplex PCR; TCRdb lists only in-frame clones, some missing. The repertoire consists of roughly 120,000 clones, with roughly 84% occurring once and the leading ten covering approximately 1.2%. This specimen consisted of peripheral blood, obtained on day 0 of AZD1222 vaccination. These TCRs come from an adult in good health.

V and J are TRBV4-3 and TRBJ2-1; no reliable D call. CDR1 and CDR2 from the germline V gene are LGHNA and YSLEER. The CDR3 consists of 13 residues. V was shortened by 3 bases and J by 8 bases, with 11 bases between the two germline ends. This chain's CDR3 is CASSHLPGDEQFF. For the CDR3, the DNA is TGCGCCAGCAGCCACCTCCCTGGGGATGAGCAGTTCTTC.

The rearrangement links TRBV2 to TRBJ1-4; TRBD1 agrees at 9 bases. V shed 6 bases, J shed 4 bases, and the junction held 6 bases outside the gene matches. The V gene's germline CDR1 is SNHLY and CDR2 FYNNEI. The CDR3 sequence is 15 residues long. The chain's CDR3 is CASRGQGMYNEKLFF. The CDR3 nucleotides are TGTGCCAGCAGAGGACAGGGGATGTATAATGAAAAACTGTTTTTT.

J is TRBJ2-7 and V is TRBV19; tentatively, D is TRBD2 (6 bases). Trimming took 5 bases from V and 2 from J, leaving 13 bases between them. The CDR3 is made up of 14 amino acids. Germline values: CDR1 LNHDA, CDR2 SQIVND (reference sequence). The CDR3 loop is CASSLGGGPYEQYF. The CDR3 bases are TGTGCCAGTAGTCTCGGGGGAGGACCCTACGAGCAGTACTTC.

J is TRBJ1-1 and V is TRBV10-1; D is possibly TRBD1 (6 bases). CDR1 WNHNN and CDR2 SYGVQD come from the germline V gene (reference sequence). The CDR3 is 15 residues long. V was pared by 5 bases and J by 1 base, with 14 bases between. The CDR3 sequence: CASSPLGARNTEAFF. CDR3 sequence (DNA): TGCGCCAGCAGTCCCCTGGGGGCTCGGAACACTGAAGCTTTCTTT.

The chain employs TRBV27 and TRBJ1-4, with D perhaps matching TRBD1 (5 bases). Trimming took off 6 bases at V and 8 bases at J, with 22 bases between the two ends. From germline, CDR1 is MNHEY and CDR2 SMNVEV (reference sequence). The length of the CDR3 is 16 residues. The CDR3: CASSLIGGGVGEKLFF. The CDR3 nucleotides read TGTGCCAGCAGCTTAATCGGGGGAGGGGTAGGAGAAAAACTGTTTTTT.

V gene TRBV5-6 combines with J gene TRBJ1-1, with D unclear. V shed 2 bases and J shed 4 bases, with 9 bases lying between them. The germline CDR1 and CDR2 sequences are SGHDT and YYEEEE. The CDR3 is 13 residues long. The CDR3 coding sequence is TGTGCCAGCAGCTTTGGGGTTGGCACTGAAGCTTTCTTT. The encoded protein is CASSFGVGTEAFF.

This rearrangement joins TRBV10-2 to TRBJ1-4; unclear D gene. V was pared by 8 bases and J by 5 bases, with 15 bases between. Germline V CDR1 and CDR2: WSHSY, SAAADI. The CDR3 loop spans 14 amino acids. CDR3: CASGLKGRNEKLFF. The DNA for the CDR3 is TGCGCCAGCGGGCTTAAGGGTAGGAATGAAAAACTGTTTTTT.

The gene calls are TRBV6-4 and TRBJ1-5; D perhaps matches TRBD1 (5 bases). The CDR3 extends over 15 amino acids. The germline gives CDR1 MRHNA, CDR2 SNTAGT. V was clipped by 6 bases and J by 6 bases, with 18 bases between them. The CDR3 protein is CASRRGLLNGQPQHF. The CDR3, as DNA: TGTGCCAGCAGGCGGGGCCTCCTCAATGGTCAGCCCCAGCATTTT.

The J gene is TRBJ2-7, the V gene TRBV6-5; 10 positions agree with TRBD1. V lost 0 bases and J lost 3; bases outside the gene matches: 2. CDR1 and CDR2 from the germline V gene are MNHEY and SVGAGI. The CDR3 is 15 residues long. The CDR3: CASSYSTGGSYEQYF. CDR3 in DNA: TGTGCCAGCAGTTACTCGACAGGGGGCAGCTACGAGCAGTACTTC.

This clone was seen a single time. The chain has TRBV5-8 and TRBJ2-5, with 8 bases matching TRBD1. Germline CDR1 reads SGHTS; CDR2 reads YDEGEE. After removal of 0 bases from V and 3 bases from J, the junction contained 7 bases not matched to a gene. The CDR3 length is 16 residues. In DNA, the CDR3 is TGTGCCAGCAGCTTGGGCTCCGGGACAGGAGAAGAGACCCAGTACTTC. It codes for CASSLGSGTGEETQYF. The full variable domain, with the rest looked up from reference TRBV5-8 and TRBJ2-5, is EAGVTQSPTHLIKTRGQQATLRCSPISGHTSVYWYQQALGLGLQFLLWYDEGEERNRGNFPPRFSGRQFPNYSSELNVNALELEDSALYLCASSLGSGTGEETQYFGPGTRLLVL.

The V call is TRBV6-2 or TRBV6-3, the J call TRBJ2-3; weak D call: TRBD2 (5 bases). Germline CDR1 and CDR2: MNHEY and SVGEGT. The CDR3 loop spans 17 amino acids. The V end was cut by 5 bases, the J end by 6 bases, with 24 bases between. CDR3 sequence reads: CASSQPVTGIRLDTQYF. CDR3 nucleotide sequence: TGTGCCAGCAGTCAACCCGTTACGGGGATTAGACTCGATACGCAGTATTTT.

The chain has TRBV6-1 and TRBJ1-5; 7 nucleotides match TRBD1. The V gene end was trimmed by 2 bases and the J gene end by 7 bases; junction bases not matched to a gene: 2. This CDR3 is built from 13 residues. Germline loops: CDR1 MNHNS, CDR2 SASEGT. DNA of the CDR3: TGTGCCAGCAGTGAAACAGGGGTCCAGCCCCAGCATTTT. Translation: CASSETGVQPQHF.

The genes are TRBV6-5 and TRBJ1-6, with a weak D call TRBD1 (5 bases). This CDR3 comprises 14 residues. Per germline, CDR1 MNHEY and CDR2 SVGAGI. Trimming cost V 7 bases and J 5 bases, with 12 bases left between them. CDR3 coding DNA: TGTGCCAGCACCCCGACAGCTCATAATTCACCCCTCCACTTT. It specifies CASTPTAHNSPLHF.

The chain combines TRBV14 with TRBJ1-1, with D possibly matching TRBD1 (6 bases). V lost 1 base and J lost 1, with 13 bases in between. This CDR3 spans 16 amino acids. Germline CDR1 SGHDN, CDR2 FVKESK. The CDR3 sequence is CASSQGNRVGNTEAFF. The CDR3 DNA sequence: TGTGCCAGCAGCCAAGGGAACAGGGTAGGGAACACTGAAGCTTTCTTT.

This chain uses TRBV11-3 with TRBJ1-1; unclear D gene. The CDR3 has 13 residues. V dropped 5 bases and J dropped 2 bases, with 9 bases sitting between them. Germline V gene lookup returns CDR1 SGHNT and CDR2 YENEEA. CDR3: CASSATRNTEAFF. CDR3 coding DNA: TGTGCCAGCAGCGCCACTAGAAACACTGAAGCTTTCTTT.

The chain employs TRBV4-1 and TRBJ1-6; no definite D call. The CDR3 loop spans 15 amino acids. Germline CDR1 and CDR2: MGHRA and YSYEKL. V was cut by 4 bases and J by 6 bases, with 13 bases left in between. Here the CDR3 reads CASSREGTANSPLHF. As DNA, the CDR3 is TGCGCCAGCAGCCGAGAGGGTACGGCTAATTCACCCCTCCACTTT.

This chain joins TRBV4-1 and TRBJ1-1, with TRBD1 as a possible D gene (6 bases). The V gene's germline CDR1 is MGHRA and CDR2 YSYEKL. Trimming cost V 2 bases and J 0 bases, with 13 bases left between them. The CDR3 is made up of 16 amino acids. Here the CDR3 reads CASSQPAQGLNTEAFF. CDR3 nucleotides: TGCGCCAGCAGCCAACCAGCACAGGGTCTGAACACTGAAGCTTTCTTT.

V and J are TRBV19 and TRBJ1-2; 7 bases fit TRBD1. The trim removed 3 bases at V and 3 bases at J, leaving 1 base unmatched. In germline, CDR1 is LNHDA, CDR2 SQIVND (reference sequence). The length of the CDR3 is 13 residues. CDR3: CASSMTGHYGYTF. In nucleotides, the CDR3 is TGTGCCAGTAGTATGACAGGGCACTATGGCTACACCTTC.

This clone was seen only once. The CDR3 loop reads CASSLAGVGEQFF. The CDR3 DNA follows: TGTGCCAGCAGCTTAGCAGGGGTCGGTGAGCAGTTCTTC. V gene TRBV7-2 combines with J gene TRBJ2-1; tentatively, D is TRBD1 (5 bases). Germline lookup yields CDR1 SGHTA and CDR2 FQGNSA. The V end was cut by 0 bases, the J end by 9 bases, with 9 bases between. The CDR3 runs to 13 residues.

The rearrangement uses TRBV5-1 and TRBJ2-7; D possibly uses TRBD1 or TRBD2 (5 bases each). The CDR3 is 17 residues long. From germline, CDR1 is SGHRS and CDR2 YFSETQ. V was cut by 6 bases and J by 2 bases, with 24 bases left in between. CDR3 nucleotide sequence: TGCGCCAGCACAGGTCCGGGCGAGGGGATCCGCCCCTACGAGCAGTACTTC. It yields the protein CASTGPGEGIRPYEQYF.

This sequence joins TRBV7-8 and TRBJ1-1; D may be TRBD1 (6 bases). Per the germline V gene, CDR1 is SGHVS and CDR2 is FQNEAQ. Trimming removed 3 bases at V and 8 bases at J, with 13 bases between. The CDR3 covers 13 residues. CDR3 residues: CASSFGGAGEAFF. The CDR3 bases are TGTGCCAGCAGCTTCGGGGGGGCTGGGGAAGCTTTCTTT.

The rearrangement uses TRBV4-2 and TRBJ2-7; 10 bases are shared with TRBD1. The CDR3 extends over 16 amino acids. V dropped 0 bases and J dropped 4; count of bases not matched to a gene: 6. Germline values: CDR1 LGHNA, CDR2 YNFKEQ. CDR3: CASSQEGTGEVYEQYF. In nucleotides, the CDR3 is TGTGCCAGCAGCCAAGAGGGGACAGGGGAGGTTTACGAGCAGTACTTC.

This chain links TRBV28 with TRBJ1-5, with D possibly TRBD1 on 6 matching bases. This CDR3 contains 14 residues. CDR1 is MDHEN, CDR2 SYDVKM, per germline. V lost 5 bases and J lost 2, with 10 bases in between. CDR3 region: CASSGGAGNQPQHF. The CDR3, as DNA: TGTGCCAGCAGTGGGGGGGCTGGCAATCAGCCCCAGCATTTT.

This chain uses TRBV2 with TRBJ1-2; a possible D gene is TRBD1 (6 bases). Germline V gene data show CDR1 as SNHLY and CDR2 as FYNNEI. The CDR3 length is 12 residues. The germline V and J ends were trimmed by 3 bases and 4 bases, with 6 bases remaining between them. Here the CDR3 DNA reads TGTGCCAGCAGTGACAGGGGCTATGGCTACACCTTC. It encodes CASSDRGYGYTF.

The chain employs TRBV7-6 and TRBJ2-7; D not resolved. The CDR3 has 15 amino acids. Trimming took off 1 base at V and 0 bases at J, with 10 bases between the two ends. Germline CDR1 is SGHVS and CDR2 is FNYEAQ. The CDR3, as DNA: TGTGCCAGCAGCTTAGACGACGGTAGCTCCTACGAGCAGTACTTC. Its protein is CASSLDDGSSYEQYF. Combining the CDR3 with reference TRBV7-6 and TRBJ2-7 gives the whole variable domain GAGVSQSPRYKVTKRGQDVALRCDPISGHVSLYWYRQALGQGPEFLTYFNYEAQQDKSGLPNDRFSAERPEGSISTLTIQRTEQRDSAMYRCASSLDDGSSYEQYFGPGTRLTVT.

The chain links TRBV2 to TRBJ1-3; TRBD1 might be the D (6 bases). Per germline, CDR1 SNHLY and CDR2 FYNNEI. The germline V and J ends were trimmed by 10 bases and 0 bases, with 13 bases remaining between them. The CDR3 covers 14 residues. CDR3 sequence reads: CATSTGNSGNTIYF. The CDR3 coding sequence is TGTGCCACCTCAACAGGGAACTCTGGAAACACCATATATTTT.

J is TRBJ2-7 and V is TRBV13, with no clear D. Germline CDR1 and CDR2: PRHDT and FYEKMQ (reference sequence). V was pared by 0 bases and J by 2 bases, with 5 bases between. CDR3 size: 13 residues. The CDR3 sequence is CASSLGPTYEQYF. Written as DNA, the CDR3 is TGTGCCAGCAGCTTAGGGCCAACCTACGAGCAGTACTTC.

The chain combines TRBV6-6 with TRBJ2-3, with 14 bases lining up with TRBD2. There are 16 residues in the CDR3. V lost 2 bases, J lost 3 bases, and 1 base stayed unmatched. Germline lookup yields CDR1 MNHNY and CDR2 SVGAGI (reference sequence). The CDR3 DNA follows: TGTGCCAGCAGTTACGGGACTAGCGGGAGAACAGATACGCAGTATTTT. Its translation: CASSYGTSGRTDTQYF.

DNA for the CDR3: TGTGCCAGCAGCCCCGGGGCACAGGCTATGCAGTACTTC. This encodes CASSPGAQAMQYF. The chain carries TRBV6-5 and TRBJ2-7; D tentatively reads TRBD1 or TRBD2 (5 bases each). The CDR3 spans 13 residues. Between the trimmed V and J ends, which lost 6 bases and 9 bases, there was a span of 18 bases. Germline V gene sequence: CDR1 MNHEY, CDR2 SVGAGI.

The V and J genes are TRBV6-5 and TRBJ2-7; 12 bases agree with TRBD1. The CDR3 has 14 residues. In germline, CDR1 is MNHEY, CDR2 SVGAGI. The junction had 3 bases not matched to a gene; V was cut back by 3 bases and J by 6 bases. The CDR3 DNA is TGTGCCAGCAGTTATGGGACAGGGGGCGTCGAGCAGTACTTC. It specifies CASSYGTGGVEQYF.